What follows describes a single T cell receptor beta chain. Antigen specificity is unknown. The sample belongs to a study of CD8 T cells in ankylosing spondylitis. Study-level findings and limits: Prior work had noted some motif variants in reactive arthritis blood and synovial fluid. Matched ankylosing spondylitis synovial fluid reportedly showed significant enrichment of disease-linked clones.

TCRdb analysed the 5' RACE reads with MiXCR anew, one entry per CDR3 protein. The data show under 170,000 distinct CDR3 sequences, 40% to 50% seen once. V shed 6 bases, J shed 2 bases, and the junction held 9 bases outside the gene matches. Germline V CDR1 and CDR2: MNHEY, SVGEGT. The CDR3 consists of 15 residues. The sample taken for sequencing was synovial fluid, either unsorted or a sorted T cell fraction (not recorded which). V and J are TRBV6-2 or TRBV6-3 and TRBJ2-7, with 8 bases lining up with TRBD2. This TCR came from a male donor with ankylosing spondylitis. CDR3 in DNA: TGTGCCAGCAGATTACCTGCGGGAGGTCCCTACGAGCAGTACTTC. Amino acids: CASRLPAGGPYEQYF.